This T cell receptor beta chain was sequenced for a study of blood T cell repertoires in COVID-19. Only in-frame clones appear in the TCRdb table, and some are missing; sequencing was by immunoSEQ multiplex PCR. In the table there are 68,000 or so clones, 80% to 95% of which are singletons. The sequenced material came from peripheral blood. This receptor was obtained from a man aged 45-60 years with COVID-19, enrolled during active disease.

DNA of the CDR3: TGTGCCAGCAGTTACTCCGGACGGACAAACACCGGGGAGCTGTTTTTT. It is translated as CASSYSGRTNTGELFF. This sequence joins TRBV6-2 or TRBV6-3 and TRBJ2-2, with D perhaps matching TRBD1 (5 bases). Germline V gives CDR1 MNHEY, CDR2 SVGEGT. The CDR3 has 16 residues. Trimming stripped 0 bases from V and 2 bases from J, with 10 bases between.